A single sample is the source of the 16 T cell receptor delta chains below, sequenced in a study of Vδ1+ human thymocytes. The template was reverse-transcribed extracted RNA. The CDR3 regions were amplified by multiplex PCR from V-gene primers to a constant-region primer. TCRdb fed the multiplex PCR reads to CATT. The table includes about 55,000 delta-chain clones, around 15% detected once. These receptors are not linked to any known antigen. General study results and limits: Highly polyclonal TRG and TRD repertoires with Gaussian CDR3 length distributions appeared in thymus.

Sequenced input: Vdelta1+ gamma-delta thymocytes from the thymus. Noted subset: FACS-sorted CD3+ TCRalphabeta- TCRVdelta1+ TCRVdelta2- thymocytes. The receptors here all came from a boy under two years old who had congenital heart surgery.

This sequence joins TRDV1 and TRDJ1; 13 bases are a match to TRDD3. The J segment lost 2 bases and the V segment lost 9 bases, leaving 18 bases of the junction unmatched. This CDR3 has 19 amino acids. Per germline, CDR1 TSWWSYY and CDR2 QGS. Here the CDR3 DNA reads TGTGCTCTGTCCCACGTCGTTCCTACTGGGGGATACGGAACCGATAAACTCATCTTT. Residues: CALSHVVPTGGYGTDKLIF.

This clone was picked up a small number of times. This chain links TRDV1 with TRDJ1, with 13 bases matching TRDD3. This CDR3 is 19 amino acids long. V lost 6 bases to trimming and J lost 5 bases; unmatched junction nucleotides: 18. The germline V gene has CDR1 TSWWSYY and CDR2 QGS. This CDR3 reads CALGSEPYWGIREVDKLIF. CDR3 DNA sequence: TGTGCTCTTGGCTCCGAACCTTACTGGGGGATACGCGAAGTTGATAAACTCATCTTT.

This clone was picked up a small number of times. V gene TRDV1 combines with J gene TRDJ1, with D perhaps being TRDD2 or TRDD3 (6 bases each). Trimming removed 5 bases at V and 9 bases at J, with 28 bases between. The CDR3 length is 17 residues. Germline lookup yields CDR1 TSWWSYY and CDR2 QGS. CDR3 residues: CALGSYEVGSGAAELIF. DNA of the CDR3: TGTGCTCTTGGGTCCTACGAAGTTGGGTCTGGGGCGGCGGAACTCATCTTT.

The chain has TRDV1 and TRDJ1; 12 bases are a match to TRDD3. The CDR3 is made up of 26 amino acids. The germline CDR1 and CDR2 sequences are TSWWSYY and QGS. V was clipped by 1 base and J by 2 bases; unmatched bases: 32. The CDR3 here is CALGEPVRPSYLLGDTPVRRTDKLIF. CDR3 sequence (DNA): TGTGCTCTTGGGGAACCGGTAAGGCCTTCCTATTTACTGGGGGATACTCCGGTCAGGCGGACCGATAAACTCATCTTT.

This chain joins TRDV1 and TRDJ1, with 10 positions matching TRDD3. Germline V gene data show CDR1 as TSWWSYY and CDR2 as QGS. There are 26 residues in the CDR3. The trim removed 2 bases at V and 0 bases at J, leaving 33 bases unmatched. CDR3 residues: CALGEFLTQGQNQYWGMYHYTDKLIF. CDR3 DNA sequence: TGTGCTCTTGGGGAATTCCTGACACAAGGCCAGAATCAGTACTGGGGGATGTATCATTACACCGATAAACTCATCTTT.

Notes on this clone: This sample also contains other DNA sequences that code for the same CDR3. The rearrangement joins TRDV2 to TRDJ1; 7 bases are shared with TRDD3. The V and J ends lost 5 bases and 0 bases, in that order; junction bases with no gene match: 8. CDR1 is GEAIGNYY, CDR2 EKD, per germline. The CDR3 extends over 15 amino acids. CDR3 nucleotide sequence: TGTGCCTGTGGGGATACCCCCCTGGACACCGATAAACTCATCTTT. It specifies CACGDTPLDTDKLIF.

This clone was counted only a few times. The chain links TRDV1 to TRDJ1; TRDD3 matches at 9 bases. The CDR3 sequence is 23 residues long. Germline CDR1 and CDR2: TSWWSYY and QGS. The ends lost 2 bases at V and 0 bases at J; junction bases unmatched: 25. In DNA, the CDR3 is TGTGCTCTTGGGGAATCGGGGGTTTCCTACACCCGCTGGGGGATTGGGTACACCGATAAACTCATCTTT. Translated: CALGESGVSYTRWGIGYTDKLIF.

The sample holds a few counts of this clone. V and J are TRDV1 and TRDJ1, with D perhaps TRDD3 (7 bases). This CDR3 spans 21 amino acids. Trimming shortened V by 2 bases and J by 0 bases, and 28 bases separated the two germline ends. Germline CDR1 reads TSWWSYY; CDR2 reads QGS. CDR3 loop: CALGERSYPVLGRRDTDKLIF. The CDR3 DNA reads TGTGCTCTTGGGGAAAGGTCCTACCCCGTACTGGGGAGGAGGGACACCGATAAACTCATCTTT.

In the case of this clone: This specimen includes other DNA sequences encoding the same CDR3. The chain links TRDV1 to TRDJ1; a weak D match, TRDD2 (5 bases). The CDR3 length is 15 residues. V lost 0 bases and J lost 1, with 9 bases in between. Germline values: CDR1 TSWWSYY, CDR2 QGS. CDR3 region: CALGELPTGTDKLIF. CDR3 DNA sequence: TGTGCTCTTGGGGAACTACCTACCGGCACCGATAAACTCATCTTT.

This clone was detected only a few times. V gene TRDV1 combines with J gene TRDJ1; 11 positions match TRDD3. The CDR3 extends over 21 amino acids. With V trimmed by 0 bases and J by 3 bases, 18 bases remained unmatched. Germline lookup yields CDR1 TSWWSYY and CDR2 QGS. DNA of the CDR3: TGTGCTCTTGGGGAACTAGGACCCTTCTATCTGGGGGATACCCCCTCCGATAAACTCATCTTT. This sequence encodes CALGELGPFYLGDTPSDKLIF.

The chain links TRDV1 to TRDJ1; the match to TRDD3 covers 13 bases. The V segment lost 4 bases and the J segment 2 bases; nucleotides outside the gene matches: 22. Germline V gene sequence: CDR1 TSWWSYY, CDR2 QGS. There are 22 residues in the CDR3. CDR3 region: CALGGSPLIRDWGIRRTDKLIF. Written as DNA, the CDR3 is TGTGCTCTTGGGGGATCCCCGCTAATTCGGGACTGGGGGATACGGAGGACCGATAAACTCATCTTT.

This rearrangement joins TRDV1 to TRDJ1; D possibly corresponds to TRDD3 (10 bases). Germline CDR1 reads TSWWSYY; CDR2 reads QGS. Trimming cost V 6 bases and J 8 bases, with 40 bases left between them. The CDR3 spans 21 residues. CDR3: CALGLKRPSYILGDTWGKLIF. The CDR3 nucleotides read TGTGCTCTTGGATTAAAACGGCCTTCCTACATATTGGGGGATACTTGGGGCAAACTCATCTTT.

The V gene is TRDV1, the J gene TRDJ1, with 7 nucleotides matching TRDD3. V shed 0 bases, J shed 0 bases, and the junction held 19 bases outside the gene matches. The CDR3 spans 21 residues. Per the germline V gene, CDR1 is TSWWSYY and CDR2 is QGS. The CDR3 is CALGELVGTLLGIRYTDKLIF. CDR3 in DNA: TGTGCTCTTGGGGAACTAGTTGGCACACTACTGGGGATCAGGTACACCGATAAACTCATCTTT.

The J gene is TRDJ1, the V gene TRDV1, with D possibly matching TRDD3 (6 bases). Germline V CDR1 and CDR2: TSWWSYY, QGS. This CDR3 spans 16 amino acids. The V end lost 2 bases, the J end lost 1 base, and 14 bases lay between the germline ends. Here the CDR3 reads CALGESGAATTDKLIF. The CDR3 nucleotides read TGTGCTCTTGGGGAATCTGGGGCGGCCACCACCGATAAACTCATCTTT.

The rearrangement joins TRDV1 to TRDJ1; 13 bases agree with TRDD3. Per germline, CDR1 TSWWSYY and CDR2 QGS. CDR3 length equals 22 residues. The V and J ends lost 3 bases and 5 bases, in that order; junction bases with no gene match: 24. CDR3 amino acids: CALGDPIPSYGTGGYESDKLIF. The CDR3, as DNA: TGTGCTCTTGGGGATCCTATTCCTTCCTACGGAACTGGGGGATACGAGTCAGATAAACTCATCTTT.

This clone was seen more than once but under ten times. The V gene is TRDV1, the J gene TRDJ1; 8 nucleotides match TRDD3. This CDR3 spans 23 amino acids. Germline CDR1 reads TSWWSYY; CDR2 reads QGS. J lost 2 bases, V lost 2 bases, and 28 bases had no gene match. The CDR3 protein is CALGEAPGAREGVLWGNTDKLIF. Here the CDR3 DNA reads TGTGCTCTTGGGGAAGCCCCCGGGGCCCGGGAGGGGGTACTCTGGGGGAATACCGATAAACTCATCTTT.